These 3 T cell receptor beta chains were all obtained from the same sample, sequenced in a study of T cells after somatic rescue of genetic block. Sequencing was performed with immunoSEQ multiplex PCR; in TCRdb, only in-frame clones are kept and a portion is missing. This table holds 55,000 to 75,000 clones, 85% to 95% found once. What was sequenced was peripheral blood mononuclear cells (PBMCs). The source of these receptors is a man in his forties or fifties.

This clone was picked up one time. The V gene is TRBV9, the J gene TRBJ2-2, with D unresolved. The CDR3 loop spans 15 amino acids. Trimming took 2 bases from V and 7 from J, leaving 15 bases between them. Germline-derived CDR1 and CDR2 are SGDLS and YYNGEE. The CDR3 region is CASSVQTDIRGELFF. CDR3 nucleotides: TGTGCCAGCAGCGTTCAGACTGATATCCGCGGGGAGCTGTTTTTT.

This clone was counted a single time. The CDR3 is CASSWGTGELFF. The CDR3 DNA is TGTGCCAGCAGCTGGGGCACCGGGGAGCTGTTTTTT. The rearrangement uses TRBV5-4 and TRBJ2-2; D remains unclear. The CDR3 runs to 12 residues. The V end lost 3 bases, the J end lost 4 bases, and 4 bases lay between the germline ends. Germline values: CDR1 SGHNT, CDR2 YYREEE (reference sequence). Full variable domain (outside the CDR3, taken from reference TRBV5-4 and TRBJ2-2): ETGVTQSPTHLIKTRGQQVTLRCSSQSGHNTVSWYQQALGQGPQFIFQYYREEENGRGNFPPRFSGLQFPNYSSELNVNALELDDSALYLCASSWGTGELFFGEGSRLTVL.

As to this clone: The junction and the germline gene differ at one end; a read error may be behind it. Different DNA sequences within this sample yield the same CDR3. The chain has TRBV2 and TRBJ1-6; D uncertain. There are 13 residues in the CDR3. Germline loops: CDR1 SNHLY, CDR2 FYNNEI. This chain's CDR3 is CASSQENNSPLHF. The CDR3 region has the DNA TGTGCCAGCAGCCAGGAAAATAATTCACCCCTCCACTTC.